These 22 T cell receptor beta chains were sequenced from one sample in a study of cytomegalovirus exposure and HLA in healthy donors. Amplification used 60 Vbeta primers and 13 Jbeta primers. The repertoire was sequenced with immunoSEQ multiplex PCR; TCRdb's copy has only in-frame clones and lacks some. Among about 170,000 clones listed, around three quarters were seen once. Specimen: PBMCs. Source of these receptors: a woman aged 45-59 years in good health and CMV-seronegative.

The genes are TRBV7-2 and TRBJ2-1; D gene ambiguous. Germline assignment: CDR1 SGHTA and CDR2 FQGNSA. This CDR3 spans 12 amino acids. The ends were cut back, 1 base at V and 6 bases at J, with 4 bases in the middle. The CDR3 sequence: CASSLVGNEQFF. CDR3 DNA: TGTGCCAGCAGCTTAGTCGGCAATGAGCAGTTCTTC.

The rearrangement links TRBV6-6 to TRBJ1-2, with TRBD1 matching 8 bases. This CDR3 is built from 13 residues. The ends lost 7 bases at V and 3 bases at J; junction bases unmatched: 4. The V gene's germline CDR1 is MNHNY and CDR2 SVGAGI (reference sequence). The CDR3 loop reads CASTPTGDYGYTF. In DNA, the CDR3 is TGTGCCAGCACCCCGACAGGGGACTATGGCTACACCTTC.

The chain couples TRBV19 to TRBJ2-2, with a tentative D call TRBD1 (5 bases). Germline V gene data show CDR1 as LNHDA and CDR2 as SQIVND (reference sequence). The CDR3 runs 15 residues. Trimming cost V 6 bases and J 7 bases, with 18 bases left between them. CDR3 in DNA: TGTGCCAGTAGCCCCCGTTCTGGGGCGGTCGGGGAGCTGTTTTTT. It is translated as CASSPRSGAVGELFF.

V is TRBV30 and J is TRBJ1-1; D is uncertain. V was shortened by 0 bases and J by 0 bases, with 5 bases between the two germline ends. The CDR3 loop spans 13 amino acids. Germline CDR1 and CDR2: GTSNPN and SVGIG (reference sequence). The CDR3: CAWSVQVNTEAFF. CDR3 DNA sequence: TGTGCCTGGAGTGTCCAGGTGAACACTGAAGCTTTCTTT.

About this clone: This specimen includes other DNA sequences encoding the same CDR3. The rearrangement joins TRBV6-4 to TRBJ2-3; no definite D call. The V end was cut by 5 bases, the J end by 4 bases, with 10 bases between. Germline CDR1 reads MRHNA; CDR2 reads SNTAGT. The CDR3 length is 13 residues. For the CDR3, the DNA is TGTGCCAGCAGTCGAGACTGGGCAGATACGCAGTATTTT. This sequence encodes CASSRDWADTQYF.

The rearrangement joins TRBV4-3 to TRBJ2-2, with 8 bases aligning to TRBD1. CDR1 LGHNA and CDR2 YSLEER come from the germline V gene. This CDR3 comprises 14 residues. The ends lost 4 bases at V and 4 bases at J; junction bases unmatched: 2. CDR3 DNA: TGCGCCAGCAGCCCCGACAGGGGCACCGGGGAGCTGTTTTTT. Translated: CASSPDRGTGELFF.

The chain joins TRBV4-2 to TRBJ2-1, with 11 bases fitting TRBD2. Trimming took 1 base from V and 4 from J; bases not matched to a gene: 9. Germline CDR1 and CDR2: LGHNA and YNFKEQ. CDR3 size: 18 residues. CDR3 sequence reads: CASSQGGGTSGPYNEQFF. Here the CDR3 DNA reads TGTGCCAGCAGCCAAGGGGGGGGGACTAGCGGACCATACAATGAGCAGTTCTTC.

This clone was picked up a small number of times. The chain combines TRBV6-5 with TRBJ2-7; possible D gene TRBD2, 6 bases. V was cut by 5 bases and J by 0 bases, with 14 bases left in between. Germline V gene data show CDR1 as MNHEY and CDR2 as SVGAGI. The length of the CDR3 is 15 residues. The CDR3 protein is CASSIGTPPSYEQYF. In DNA, the CDR3 is TGTGCCAGCAGTATCGGGACTCCTCCCTCCTACGAGCAGTACTTC.

The rearrangement links TRBV19 to TRBJ1-4, with D perhaps matching TRBD1 (6 bases). V lost 6 bases and J lost 0, with 11 bases in between. Germline CDR1 is LNHDA and CDR2 is SQIVND (reference sequence). This CDR3 spans 15 amino acids. This CDR3 is CASRVSGATNEKLFF. The CDR3 DNA reads as TGTGCCAGTAGGGTATCAGGGGCAACTAATGAAAAACTGTTTTTT.

This clone was counted only a few times. The chain links TRBV4-1 to TRBJ1-1; D unresolved. Trimming left V 0 bases short and J 5 bases short, with 7 bases between. CDR1 is MGHRA, CDR2 YSYEKL, per germline. This CDR3 contains 13 residues. In DNA, the CDR3 is TGCGCCAGCAGCCAAGATCCGGTGACTGAAGCTTTCTTT. Translating gives CASSQDPVTEAFF.

The chain employs TRBV12-5 and TRBJ2-3; no clear D. This CDR3 spans 15 amino acids. Germline V gene data show CDR1 as LGHNT and CDR2 as FRNRAP. V lost 5 bases and J lost 1, with 13 bases in between. CDR3 residues: CASGLENPGTDTQYF. The CDR3 nucleotides read TGTGCTAGTGGTCTCGAGAATCCCGGCACAGATACGCAGTATTTT.

In this sample, this clone turned up a few times. The CDR3 bases are TGTGCCAGCAGCGTAGGTTCAGGCCCAACCTATGGCTACACCTTC. Translating gives CASSVGSGPTYGYTF. The genes are TRBV9 and TRBJ1-2; the D is unclear. Germline lookup yields CDR1 SGDLS and CDR2 YYNGEE. V lost 0 bases to trimming and J lost 4 bases, with 13 bases between them. The CDR3 is 15 residues long.

Concerning this clone itself: This sample also contains other DNA sequences that code for the same CDR3. The rearrangement joins TRBV2 to TRBJ1-5; no clear D. The CDR3 contains 16 residues. Trimming took off 3 bases at V and 1 base at J, with 13 bases between the two ends. CDR1 SNHLY and CDR2 FYNNEI come from the germline V gene. The CDR3 DNA reads TGTGCCAGCAGTGAGGGAGGGCGCCGAAGCAATCAGCCCCAGCATTTT. Residues: CASSEGGRRSNQPQHF.

The genes are TRBV11-3 and TRBJ1-3; 8 nucleotides agree with TRBD1. CDR1 is SGHNT and CDR2 is YENEEA in the germline V gene. After removal of 3 bases from V and 1 base from J, the junction contained 2 bases not matched to a gene. The CDR3 loop spans 15 amino acids. For the CDR3, the DNA is TGTGCCAGCAGCTTCAGGACAGGGTCTGGAAACACCATATATTTT. Amino acid sequence: CASSFRTGSGNTIYF.

This sequence joins TRBV29-1 and TRBJ1-1, with TRBD1 matching 7 bases. The CDR3 loop spans 13 amino acids. Per germline, CDR1 SQVTM and CDR2 ANQGSEA. Trimming removed 7 bases from V and 1 base from J; junction bases left unmatched: 6. The CDR3 spells CSDTRTGNTEAFF. The CDR3 nucleotides are TGCAGCGATACTAGGACAGGGAACACTGAAGCTTTCTTT.

This chain joins TRBV30 and TRBJ2-2; the D gene is possibly TRBD2 (6 bases). Germline V gives CDR1 GTSNPN, CDR2 SVGIG (reference sequence). The CDR3 spans 14 residues. Trimming removed 7 bases from V and 1 base from J, with 13 bases in between. The CDR3: CASQPGLNTGELFF. The CDR3 nucleotides read TGTGCCTCCCAACCGGGACTGAACACCGGGGAGCTGTTTTTT.

V usage is TRBV19 and J usage is TRBJ1-5, with D possibly matching TRBD1 (6 bases). In germline, CDR1 is LNHDA, CDR2 SQIVND (reference sequence). V lost 2 bases to trimming and J lost 5 bases, with 10 bases between them. The CDR3 is 14 residues long. The chain's CDR3 is CASSIIQGDQPQHF. Written as DNA, the CDR3 is TGTGCCAGTAGTATAATACAGGGTGATCAGCCCCAGCATTTT.

This chain connects TRBV5-1 to TRBJ1-1, with 8 bases matching TRBD1. CDR3 length equals 14 residues. From germline, CDR1 is SGHRS and CDR2 YFSETQ. With V trimmed by 3 bases and J by 4 bases, 5 bases remained unmatched. In DNA, the CDR3 is TGCGCCAGCAGCTCGACAGGGGCGGCCACTGAAGCTTTCTTT. It encodes CASSSTGAATEAFF. The entire variable domain, with the rest obtained from reference TRBV5-1 and TRBJ1-1, is as follows: KAGVTQTPRYLIKTRGQQVTLSCSPISGHRSVSWYQQTPGQGLQFLFEYFSETQRNKGNFPGRFSGRQFSNSRSEMNVSTLELGDSALYLCASSSTGAATEAFFGQGTRLTVV.

This chain uses TRBV4-1 with TRBJ2-7, with a tentative D call TRBD1 (5 bases). Germline CDR1 reads MGHRA; CDR2 reads YSYEKL. The V and J ends lost 0 bases and 0 bases respectively, with 12 bases between them. The CDR3 length is 16 residues. CDR3 nucleotide sequence: TGCGCCAGCAGCCAAGAGGAAGGGGCTAACTCCTACGAGCAGTACTTC. It yields the protein CASSQEEGANSYEQYF.

The rearrangement links TRBV5-6 to TRBJ1-2; the D gene is possibly TRBD1 (6 bases). The CDR3 consists of 13 residues. Germline CDR1 and CDR2: SGHDT and YYEEEE. V shed 3 bases and J shed 8 bases, with 14 bases lying between them. DNA of the CDR3: TGTGCCAGCAGCTCGGTGGGGGGGCAAGGCTACACCTTC. Protein product: CASSSVGGQGYTF.

The rearrangement links TRBV6-5 to TRBJ2-1; 16 bases are a match to TRBD2. Germline assignment: CDR1 MNHEY and CDR2 SVGAGI. The CDR3 has 13 residues. V shed 10 bases and J 12 bases; nucleotides not matched to a gene: 6. This CDR3 is CATGTSGGGRQFF. The CDR3 DNA reads TGTGCCACCGGGACTAGCGGGGGGGGGCGGCAGTTCTTC.

This clone was seen only a few times. J is TRBJ2-6 and V is TRBV19; D remains ambiguous. The CDR3 contains 14 residues. Trimming left V 3 bases short and J 0 bases short, with 3 bases between. Germline V lookup: CDR1 LNHDA, CDR2 SQIVND (reference sequence). The CDR3 region has the DNA TGTGCCAGTAGTATTAACTCTGGGGCCAACGTCCTGACTTTC. It encodes CASSINSGANVLTF.